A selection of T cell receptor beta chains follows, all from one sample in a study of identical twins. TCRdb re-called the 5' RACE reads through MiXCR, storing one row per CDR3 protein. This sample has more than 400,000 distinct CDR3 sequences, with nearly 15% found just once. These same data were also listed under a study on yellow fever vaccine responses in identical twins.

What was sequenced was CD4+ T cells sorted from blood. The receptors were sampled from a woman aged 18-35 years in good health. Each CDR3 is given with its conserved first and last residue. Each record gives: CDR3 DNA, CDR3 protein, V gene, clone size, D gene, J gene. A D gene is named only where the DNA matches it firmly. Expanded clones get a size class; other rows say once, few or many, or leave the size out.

cdr3_nt: TGCAGTGCTAGAGAGGGGGTCCCGAAGACCCAGTACTTC
cdr3_aa: CSAREGVPKTQYF
v_call: TRBV20-1
clone_size: .
d_call: .
j_call: TRBJ2-5

cdr3_nt: TGCGCCAGCAGCCAACCGGACAGGTCAGCGTACAATGAGCAGTTCTTC
cdr3_aa: CASSQPDRSAYNEQFF
v_call: TRBV4-1
clone_size: .
d_call: TRBD1
j_call: TRBJ2-1

cdr3_nt: TGTGCCAGCAGGACTGGCCGACTAGCGGGAGGGCCCTACTGGGCCCAAGAGACCCAGTACTTC
cdr3_aa: CASRTGRLAGGPYWAQETQYF
v_call: TRBV6-4
clone_size: .
d_call: TRBD2
j_call: TRBJ2-5

cdr3_nt: TGTGCCATCAGTGAGTCGACGCGGGGACCATCCTACAATGAGCAGTTCTTC
cdr3_aa: CAISESTRGPSYNEQFF
v_call: TRBV10-3
clone_size: few
d_call: .
j_call: TRBJ2-1

cdr3_nt: TGTGCCAGCAGCCCCGCGGGACCTTCCTACAATGAGCAGTTCTTC
cdr3_aa: CASSPAGPSYNEQFF
v_call: TRBV11-2
clone_size: .
d_call: .
j_call: TRBJ2-1

cdr3_nt: TGTGCCAGCAGCCCCGGACCGAGGGAGGTTGAGCAGTTCTTC
cdr3_aa: CASSPGPREVEQFF
v_call: TRBV5-6
clone_size: few
d_call: .
j_call: TRBJ2-1

cdr3_nt: TGCAGTGCTCAAACAGGGTTTGCGGGGCAGCCCCAGCATTTT
cdr3_aa: CSAQTGFAGQPQHF
v_call: TRBV20-1
clone_size: few
d_call: .
j_call: TRBJ1-5

cdr3_nt: TGCAGTGCACCAGAGAACACCGGGGAGCTGTTTTTT
cdr3_aa: CSAPENTGELFF
v_call: TRBV20-1
clone_size: .
d_call: .
j_call: TRBJ2-2

cdr3_nt: TGTGCCAGCATCCCGGGAGGCGGACTAGCGGGGAACAATGAGCAGTTCTTC
cdr3_aa: CASIPGGGLAGNNEQFF
v_call: TRBV12-3/TRBV12-4
clone_size: .
d_call: TRBD2
j_call: TRBJ2-1

cdr3_nt: TGCAGTGCTAGGCCCCCGGCAGATACGCAGTATTTT
cdr3_aa: CSARPPADTQYF
v_call: TRBV20-1
clone_size: .
d_call: .
j_call: TRBJ2-3

cdr3_nt: TGCAGCGTCCGGACAGGGCCACTCTATGGCTACACCTTC
cdr3_aa: CSVRTGPLYGYTF
v_call: TRBV29-1
clone_size: few
d_call: TRBD1
j_call: TRBJ1-2

cdr3_nt: TGTGCCACCAGCAGTTGGAAACAAGAGACCCAGTACTTC
cdr3_aa: CATSSWKQETQYF
v_call: TRBV15
clone_size: .
d_call: .
j_call: TRBJ2-5

cdr3_nt: TGTGCCATCAGAGAACAGGGCCGGGAGACCCAGTACTTC
cdr3_aa: CAIREQGRETQYF
v_call: TRBV10-3
clone_size: few
d_call: .
j_call: TRBJ2-5

cdr3_nt: TGCAGTGCTAGTTGGGTCGGGGACTCCTACAATGAGCAGTTCTTC
cdr3_aa: CSASWVGDSYNEQFF
v_call: TRBV20-1
clone_size: .
d_call: .
j_call: TRBJ2-1

cdr3_nt: TGTGCCAGCAGTGTGGGGGGGGGCGTAGGGAATCAGCCCCAGCATTTT
cdr3_aa: CASSVGGGVGNQPQHF
v_call: TRBV6-1
clone_size: .
d_call: .
j_call: TRBJ1-5

cdr3_nt: TGTGCCAGCAGCCCTTTCGGACAGGGGACCTCTAACTATGGCTACACCTTC
cdr3_aa: CASSPFGQGTSNYGYTF
v_call: TRBV28
clone_size: .
d_call: TRBD1
j_call: TRBJ1-2

cdr3_nt: TGTGCCAGCACCCTAGGGACAGGGGGCGTGAAGACCCAGTACTTC
cdr3_aa: CASTLGTGGVKTQYF
v_call: TRBV6-1
clone_size: .
d_call: TRBD1
j_call: TRBJ2-5

cdr3_nt: TGTGCCAGCAGCCCAGACAGGGTTGGGTCACCCCTCCACTTT
cdr3_aa: CASSPDRVGSPLHF
v_call: TRBV12-3/TRBV12-4
clone_size: many
d_call: TRBD1
j_call: TRBJ1-6

cdr3_nt: TGCAGCGTTGCGCCGGGTCTGAACACTGAAGCTTTCTTT
cdr3_aa: CSVAPGLNTEAFF
v_call: TRBV29-1
clone_size: few
d_call: .
j_call: TRBJ1-1

cdr3_nt: TGCGCCAGCAGCCAAGTACTCAGGGGCGCCTACAATGAGCAGTTCTTC
cdr3_aa: CASSQVLRGAYNEQFF
v_call: TRBV4-1
clone_size: .
d_call: .
j_call: TRBJ2-1

cdr3_nt: TGTGCCAGCAGCCATACTCGGAACCGAGGGCATAATTCACCCCTCCACTTT
cdr3_aa: CASSHTRNRGHNSPLHF
v_call: TRBV12-3/TRBV12-4
clone_size: few
d_call: .
j_call: TRBJ1-6

cdr3_nt: TGTGCCAGCAGCTTAAGCATCACAGATACGCAGTATTTT
cdr3_aa: CASSLSITDTQYF
v_call: TRBV7-2
clone_size: few
d_call: .
j_call: TRBJ2-3

cdr3_nt: TGTGCCAGCAGCGTTGGGGTGGCGTGGGGAAACACCATATATTTT
cdr3_aa: CASSVGVAWGNTIYF
v_call: TRBV9
clone_size: few
d_call: .
j_call: TRBJ1-3

cdr3_nt: TGTGCCAGCAGCCCCAACGGGGCACCGTTCAGACCGTACTTC
cdr3_aa: CASSPNGAPFRPYF
v_call: TRBV7-8
clone_size: few
d_call: .
j_call: TRBJ2-7

cdr3_nt: TGTGCCACCAGCACAAACGTCGGACCGCACGAGCAGTACTTC
cdr3_aa: CATSTNVGPHEQYF
v_call: TRBV15
clone_size: .
d_call: .
j_call: TRBJ2-7

cdr3_nt: TGCAGTGCTAGTCCGGCCAGGATCGGCTATGGCTACACCTTC
cdr3_aa: CSASPARIGYGYTF
v_call: TRBV20-1
clone_size: few
d_call: .
j_call: TRBJ1-2

cdr3_nt: TGCGCCAGCAGCCTCGGGTTTGCGTTCTCCTACGAGCAGTACTTC
cdr3_aa: CASSLGFAFSYEQYF
v_call: TRBV5-1
clone_size: few
d_call: .
j_call: TRBJ2-7

cdr3_nt: TGTGCCAGCAGCCAAGATTTCTACCTAGCGGGGGGAGAGGACAAAAACATTCAGTACTTC
cdr3_aa: CASSQDFYLAGGEDKNIQYF
v_call: TRBV14
clone_size: .
d_call: TRBD2
j_call: TRBJ2-4

cdr3_nt: TGTGCCAGCAGATACAGGGGTTCCTACAATGAGCAGTTCTTC
cdr3_aa: CASRYRGSYNEQFF
v_call: TRBV27
clone_size: few
d_call: TRBD1
j_call: TRBJ2-1

cdr3_nt: TGTGCCAGCATCAAGGGACTCCGCTTCGGGTTTGCTGGTGAGCAGTTCTTC
cdr3_aa: CASIKGLRFGFAGEQFF
v_call: TRBV21-1
clone_size: few
d_call: .
j_call: TRBJ2-1

cdr3_nt: TGCGCCAGCAGCTTGGCCCCGGACAGGGTAAGCTCTGGGGCCAACGTCCTGACTTTC
cdr3_aa: CASSLAPDRVSSGANVLTF
v_call: TRBV5-1
clone_size: .
d_call: TRBD1
j_call: TRBJ2-6

cdr3_nt: TGTGCCAGCAGTCCATCGGGGGCGTCAAGTCGTTACGAGCAGTACTTC
cdr3_aa: CASSPSGASSRYEQYF
v_call: TRBV28
clone_size: .
d_call: .
j_call: TRBJ2-7

cdr3_nt: TGTGCCAGCAGCGCTAGCGGGGCCCCAACCGGGACCCAGTACTTC
cdr3_aa: CASSASGAPTGTQYF
v_call: TRBV4-2
clone_size: .
d_call: TRBD2
j_call: TRBJ2-5

cdr3_nt: TGTGCCAGCAGCGAACGTCCGGGACTAGCGGGCTTCTCCTACGAGCAGTACTTC
cdr3_aa: CASSERPGLAGFSYEQYF
v_call: TRBV3-1
clone_size: few
d_call: TRBD2
j_call: TRBJ2-7

cdr3_nt: TGTGCCAGCAGTTCTCGGACGAGAAACCTCAATGAGCAGTTCTTC
cdr3_aa: CASSSRTRNLNEQFF
v_call: TRBV12-3/TRBV12-4
clone_size: .
d_call: .
j_call: TRBJ2-1

cdr3_nt: TGCGCCAGCAGCTCTCCGGGACAGAGCACAGATACGCAGTATTTT
cdr3_aa: CASSSPGQSTDTQYF
v_call: TRBV5-1
clone_size: .
d_call: TRBD1
j_call: TRBJ2-3

cdr3_nt: TGTGCCAGCAGTTTTCTCGGGACTAGCGGGAAAGCAGATACGCAGTATTTT
cdr3_aa: CASSFLGTSGKADTQYF
v_call: TRBV6-5
clone_size: .
d_call: TRBD2
j_call: TRBJ2-3

cdr3_nt: TGTGCCAGCAGGAACCCTAGCCGGGACAGCTCCTACGAGCAGTACTTC
cdr3_aa: CASRNPSRDSSYEQYF
v_call: TRBV27
clone_size: .
d_call: TRBD1
j_call: TRBJ2-7

cdr3_nt: TGTGCCAGCAGCACCGGGACAGTCCCAGATACGCAGTATTTT
cdr3_aa: CASSTGTVPDTQYF
v_call: TRBV7-9
clone_size: few
d_call: TRBD1
j_call: TRBJ2-3

cdr3_nt: TGTGCCAGCACTGCAAGGGGTTTGGCGGGAGTGGGAGATACGCAGTATTTT
cdr3_aa: CASTARGLAGVGDTQYF
v_call: TRBV2
clone_size: few
d_call: TRBD2
j_call: TRBJ2-3

cdr3_nt: TGTGCCAGCAGTTTTTGGAGGGTGACCGCGAACACCGGGGAGCTGTTTTTT
cdr3_aa: CASSFWRVTANTGELFF
v_call: TRBV12-3/TRBV12-4
clone_size: many
d_call: .
j_call: TRBJ2-2

cdr3_nt: TGCGCCAGCAGCTCGCGGAAGACTAGCGGAGGGCCAGATACGCAGTATTTT
cdr3_aa: CASSSRKTSGGPDTQYF
v_call: TRBV5-1
clone_size: .
d_call: TRBD2
j_call: TRBJ2-3

cdr3_nt: TGTGCCAGCAGTCAAAACGGTGGGCCCAAAAACATTCAGTACTTC
cdr3_aa: CASSQNGGPKNIQYF
v_call: TRBV6-1
clone_size: few
d_call: .
j_call: TRBJ2-4

cdr3_nt: TGTGCCAGCAGGAGGGGACCTGCGGCAGATACGCAGTATTTT
cdr3_aa: CASRRGPAADTQYF
v_call: TRBV12-3/TRBV12-4
clone_size: .
d_call: .
j_call: TRBJ2-3

cdr3_nt: TGTGCCAGCAGCTTAGTTTTCTCTCCTAACTATGGCTACACCTTC
cdr3_aa: CASSLVFSPNYGYTF
v_call: TRBV7-8
clone_size: .
d_call: .
j_call: TRBJ1-2